This is a list of T cell receptor beta chains from one sample in a study of T-cell memory formation after mild COVID-19. TCRdb re-called the 5' RACE reads with MiXCR, one entry per CDR3 protein. Of around 510,000 distinct CDR3 sequences listed, less than 25% were seen once; the top ten hold roughly 9.1%. Sequenced sample: PBMCs or a T cell subset sorted from them (not recorded which). The receptors originated from an adult woman who had mild COVID-19 (a few samples of this study predate the infection). Cell type and time point are not known. Each CDR3 is given with its conserved first and last residue.

v_call cdr3_aa
TRBV9 CASSQDSLPNTEAFF
TRBV29-1 CSVDSISLSGANVLTF
TRBV28 CASDSLTRDYGYTF
TRBV4-1 CASSQVTGGGEAFF
TRBV21-1 CASSKSWTSGEGEQFF
TRBV3-1 CASSQVGQGAAGASPLHF
TRBV15 CATSRSSGSSYEQFF
TRBV18 CASSPPGRGMNSPLHF
TRBV30 CAGWPGQGSYEQYF
TRBV6-6 CASSSLAESTDTQYF
TRBV10-3 CAISTGISHQETQYF
TRBV11-2 CASSHRTSGYNEQFF
TRBV20-1 CSALRGSSYEQYF
TRBV7-9 CASSFPRSGSGRAISNEQFF
TRBV6-5 CATSSGRGYNEQFF
TRBV20-1 CSARNQGDSSGFNEQYF
TRBV18 CASSQGQEVTQYF
TRBV12-3/TRBV12-4 CASSSQDTYEQYF
TRBV20-1 CSARDGTSPYEQYF
TRBV18 CASSRRFTEGEMSNQPQHF
TRBV3-1 CASSQDRTSGTYEQYF
TRBV5-4 CASSSSGGLYEQYF
TRBV7-2 CASSLARDLSYEQYF